Listed here are 8 T cell receptor beta chains from one sample, sequenced in a study of Graves' ophthalmopathy and Graves' hyperthyroidism. Amplified material comprised TCR beta CDR3 regions derived from RNA transcripts. An opening RT-PCR round employed HTBI primers and preceded a second-round multiplex PCR. MiXCR, applied by TCRdb to the multiplex PCR reads, yields one record per CDR3 protein. The table lists over 450,000 distinct CDR3 sequences, 13% to 15% of them singletons. The material sequenced was blood. All receptors come from a woman in her twenties or thirties with Graves' ophthalmopathy.

This clonotype has a count of ten or more. The chain carries TRBV7-8 and TRBJ2-7, with D uncertain. This CDR3 comprises 12 residues. Germline values: CDR1 SGHVS, CDR2 FQNEAQ. Trimming took off 2 bases at V and 6 bases at J, with 8 bases between the two ends. The chain's CDR3 is CASSLKWIEQYF. The CDR3 DNA sequence: TGTGCCAGCAGCTTAAAGTGGATCGAGCAGTACTTC.

The rearrangement links TRBV30 to TRBJ2-7; 7 bases line up with TRBD1. The CDR3 is 15 amino acids. Germline V gene sequence: CDR1 GTSNPN, CDR2 SVGIG (reference sequence). V trimming: 3 bases; J trimming: 6 bases; junction bases outside the gene matches: 14. The CDR3 here is CAWSTGQPAVGEQYF. CDR3 nucleotides: TGTGCCTGGAGCACGGGACAGCCCGCAGTGGGCGAGCAGTACTTC.

This clonotype showed up many times. The chain carries TRBV15 and TRBJ2-7; D is unclear. This CDR3 spans 12 amino acids. Germline-derived CDR1 and CDR2 are LNHNV and YYDKDF (reference sequence). Trimming removed 0 bases at V and 5 bases at J, with 5 bases between. The CDR3 DNA reads as TGTGCCACCAGCAGAGATCGGAACGAGCAGTACTTC. It encodes CATSRDRNEQYF.

This clonotype was counted many times. This sequence joins TRBV20-1 and TRBJ2-7, with D possibly being TRBD2 (6 bases). The CDR3 consists of 15 residues. The ends were cut back, 6 bases at V and 2 bases at J, with 20 bases in the middle. Germline CDR1 is DFQATT and CDR2 is SNEGSKA (reference sequence). CDR3 DNA sequence: TGCAGTGCCACCCCCACTCCCGGGGGTACCTACGAGCAGTACTTC. It is translated as CSATPTPGGTYEQYF.

The CDR3 DNA reads as TGTGCCAGCAGCCAAGATCCAGCGGGACAGGGTCTTGCCTTAAGCAATCAGCCCCAGCATTTT. Translating gives CASSQDPAGQGLALSNQPQHF. V and J are TRBV4-2 and TRBJ1-5, with 9 bases identical to TRBD1. V gave up 0 bases and J gave up 1 base; unmatched junction bases: 16. This CDR3 is built from 21 residues. Germline CDR1 LGHNA, CDR2 YNFKEQ.

This sequence joins TRBV30 and TRBJ1-2, with 7 bases lining up with TRBD1. Germline V gene data show CDR1 as GTSNPN and CDR2 as SVGIG (reference sequence). CDR3 size: 14 residues. J gave up 4 bases and V 6 bases, and 11 bases lay outside the gene matches. CDR3 amino acids: CACGGRGGSYGYTF. The CDR3 region has the DNA TGTGCCTGCGGGGGGAGAGGGGGCTCCTATGGCTACACCTTC.

There are a few counts of this clonotype. This chain uses TRBV27 with TRBJ1-5; D may be TRBD1 (5 bases). The CDR3 covers 14 residues. Germline CDR1 MNHEY, CDR2 SMNVEV (reference sequence). Trimming removed 0 bases at V and 10 bases at J, with 13 bases between. The CDR3 here is CASSLSRGGGPQHF. The CDR3 nucleotides read TGTGCCAGCAGTTTATCGCGGGGGGGTGGACCCCAGCATTTT.

In the case of this clonotype: A much bigger clone sits one base away, suggesting this may be a read error. The rearrangement joins TRBV12-3 or TRBV12-4 to TRBJ2-2; 7 bases agree with TRBD1. The CDR3 is made up of 14 amino acids. The V gene end was trimmed by 4 bases and the J gene end by 4 bases; junction bases not matched to a gene: 3. The CDR3 coding sequence is TGTGCCAGCAGTTCGACAGGGTTCACCGGGGAGCTGTTTTTT. Translated, it gives CASSSTGFTGELFF.